This is a list of T cell receptor beta chains from one sample in a study of blood T cells in healthy people across ages. MiXCR was run by TCRdb on the 5' RACE reads, yielding one entry per CDR3 protein. The table has more than 650,000 distinct CDR3 sequences, about a fifth seen once. Sequencing was performed on blood. The receptors shown here come from an older man in good health. Both conserved end residues are part of each CDR3. The D gene is left open where the match is weak. Clone sizes are given selectively: once, few, many, or a class where the clone is expanded.

d_call: NA; v_call: TRBV12-3/TRBV12-4; clone_size: NA; j_call: TRBJ1-1; cdr3_aa: CASSPATGEVTEAFF; cdr3_nt: TGTGCCAGCAGTCCAGCGACAGGTGAAGTGACTGAAGCTTTCTTT
d_call: TRBD1; v_call: TRBV5-6; clone_size: many; j_call: TRBJ1-2; cdr3_aa: CASSYTGDASLSGYTF; cdr3_nt: TGTGCCAGCAGCTATACAGGGGACGCAAGTCTCTCTGGCTACACCTTC
d_call: NA; v_call: TRBV29-1; clone_size: few; j_call: TRBJ1-2; cdr3_aa: CSVEDVSGVNYGYTF; cdr3_nt: TGCAGCGTTGAAGACGTCAGCGGGGTTAACTATGGCTACACCTTC
d_call: NA; v_call: TRBV4-1; clone_size: NA; j_call: TRBJ1-4; cdr3_aa: CASSLMGGGNNEKLFF; cdr3_nt: TGCGCCAGCAGCCTCATGGGGGGCGGGAATAATGAAAAACTGTTTTTT
d_call: TRBD1; v_call: TRBV12-3/TRBV12-4; clone_size: many; j_call: TRBJ2-3; cdr3_aa: CASTLGTVRDTQYF; cdr3_nt: TGTGCCAGCACCCTTGGGACAGTTAGAGATACGCAGTATTTT
d_call: TRBD1; v_call: TRBV18; clone_size: NA; j_call: TRBJ1-1; cdr3_aa: CASSLGTGQLRTEAFF; cdr3_nt: TGTGCCAGCTCACTTGGGACAGGGCAGCTGAGAACTGAAGCTTTCTTT
d_call: NA; v_call: TRBV5-1; clone_size: NA; j_call: TRBJ2-7; cdr3_aa: CASSRDGQQQYF; cdr3_nt: TGCGCCAGCAGCCGGGACGGCCAGCAGCAGTACTTC
d_call: NA; v_call: TRBV29-1; clone_size: NA; j_call: TRBJ2-5; cdr3_aa: CSAPGIETQYF; cdr3_nt: TGCAGCGCTCCAGGGATAGAGACCCAGTACTTC
d_call: NA; v_call: TRBV6-2/TRBV6-3; clone_size: NA; j_call: TRBJ2-7; cdr3_aa: CASSYFDASYEQYF; cdr3_nt: TGTGCCAGCAGTTACTTCGACGCCTCCTACGAGCAGTACTTC
d_call: TRBD2; v_call: TRBV10-3; clone_size: NA; j_call: TRBJ2-1; cdr3_aa: CAISETSGAYNEQFF; cdr3_nt: TGTGCCATCAGCGAGACTAGCGGGGCCTACAATGAGCAGTTCTTC
d_call: NA; v_call: TRBV2; clone_size: NA; j_call: TRBJ2-5; cdr3_aa: CASSDPTGKYETQYF; cdr3_nt: TGTGCCAGCAGTGACCCCACAGGGAAGTACGAGACCCAGTACTTC
d_call: TRBD1; v_call: TRBV27; clone_size: few; j_call: TRBJ1-1; cdr3_aa: CASSFTGETEAFF; cdr3_nt: TGTGCCAGCAGTTTTACAGGGGAGACTGAAGCTTTCTTT
d_call: NA; v_call: TRBV5-1; clone_size: few; j_call: TRBJ2-4; cdr3_aa: CASSLGMAKNIQYF; cdr3_nt: TGCGCCAGCAGCTTGGGGATGGCCAAAAACATTCAGTACTTC
d_call: NA; v_call: TRBV28; clone_size: NA; j_call: TRBJ2-1; cdr3_aa: CASSSPGAGNEQFF; cdr3_nt: TGTGCCAGCAGTTCCCCAGGGGCGGGGAATGAGCAGTTCTTC
d_call: NA; v_call: TRBV29-1; clone_size: NA; j_call: TRBJ2-1; cdr3_aa: CSAGRQASFNEQFF; cdr3_nt: TGCAGCGCCGGACGACAGGCGAGTTTCAATGAGCAGTTCTTC
d_call: NA; v_call: TRBV10-1; clone_size: NA; j_call: TRBJ2-7; cdr3_aa: CASSESGTIHEQYF; cdr3_nt: TGCGCCAGCAGTGAGTCAGGGACGATCCACGAGCAGTACTTC
d_call: TRBD1; v_call: TRBV15; clone_size: NA; j_call: TRBJ2-1; cdr3_aa: CATSNMGQGHNEQFF; cdr3_nt: TGTGCCACCAGCAATATGGGACAGGGCCACAATGAGCAGTTCTTC
d_call: NA; v_call: TRBV7-9; clone_size: NA; j_call: TRBJ1-4; cdr3_aa: CASNLPNEKLFF; cdr3_nt: TGTGCCAGCAACCTACCTAATGAAAAACTGTTTTTT
d_call: NA; v_call: TRBV6-2/TRBV6-3; clone_size: few; j_call: TRBJ2-5; cdr3_aa: CASSSGVLETQYF; cdr3_nt: TGTGCCAGCAGTTCGGGGGTCTTGGAGACCCAGTACTTC
d_call: NA; v_call: TRBV4-3; clone_size: many; j_call: TRBJ1-1; cdr3_aa: CASSQVGDTEAFF; cdr3_nt: TGCGCCAGCAGCCAAGTAGGGGACACTGAAGCTTTCTTT
d_call: NA; v_call: TRBV4-1; clone_size: few; j_call: TRBJ2-2; cdr3_aa: CASSQGRQEGELFF; cdr3_nt: TGCGCCAGCAGCCAAGGTCGGCAGGAAGGGGAGCTGTTTTTT
d_call: TRBD1; v_call: TRBV9; clone_size: NA; j_call: TRBJ1-1; cdr3_aa: CASSVATQGQENTEAFF; cdr3_nt: TGTGCCAGCAGCGTAGCTACCCAGGGACAGGAGAACACTGAAGCTTTCTTT
d_call: TRBD2; v_call: TRBV5-6; clone_size: NA; j_call: TRBJ2-3; cdr3_aa: CASSWTSGGAREDTQYF; cdr3_nt: TGTGCCAGCAGCTGGACTAGCGGGGGGGCGAGGGAAGATACGCAGTATTTT
d_call: NA; v_call: TRBV6-5; clone_size: NA; j_call: TRBJ2-5; cdr3_aa: CVSSYSTVETQYF; cdr3_nt: TGTGTCAGCAGTTACTCCACAGTAGAGACCCAGTACTTC
d_call: NA; v_call: TRBV7-9; clone_size: few; j_call: TRBJ2-2; cdr3_aa: CASSFRRTGGELFF; cdr3_nt: TGTGCCAGCAGTTTCCGACGAACGGGCGGGGAGCTGTTTTTT
d_call: NA; v_call: TRBV6-2/TRBV6-3; clone_size: NA; j_call: TRBJ2-1; cdr3_aa: CASRTGTLVYNEQFF; cdr3_nt: TGTGCCAGCAGGACCGGGACGCTAGTTTACAATGAGCAGTTCTTC
d_call: TRBD2; v_call: TRBV29-1; clone_size: many; j_call: TRBJ2-1; cdr3_aa: CSVEGSGRSYNEQFF; cdr3_nt: TGCAGCGTTGAAGGGAGCGGGAGATCCTACAATGAGCAGTTCTTC
d_call: NA; v_call: TRBV6-7; clone_size: few; j_call: TRBJ2-3; cdr3_aa: CASSSPGAGAAGDTQYF; cdr3_nt: TGTGCCAGCAGTTCCCCCGGGGCGGGGGCCGCAGGGGATACGCAGTATTTT
d_call: NA; v_call: TRBV25-1; clone_size: NA; j_call: TRBJ2-7; cdr3_aa: CATQQGGKSYEQYF; cdr3_nt: TGTGCCACCCAGCAGGGGGGAAAGTCCTACGAGCAGTACTTC
d_call: NA; v_call: TRBV29-1; clone_size: NA; j_call: TRBJ1-5; cdr3_aa: CSVGGVPNQPQHF; cdr3_nt: TGCAGCGTTGGGGGGGTCCCCAATCAGCCCCAGCATTTT
d_call: NA; v_call: TRBV20-1; clone_size: NA; j_call: TRBJ1-5; cdr3_aa: CSATQAENQPQHF; cdr3_nt: TGCAGTGCGACCCAAGCGGAAAATCAGCCCCAGCATTTT